The rows below give T cell receptor beta chains drawn from one sample of a study of shared clonotypes between healthy human individuals. Using immunoSEQ multiplex PCR, the repertoire was profiled, and TCRdb retains in-frame clones only, with some absent. This sample has 450,000 to 550,000 clones; 60% to 85% occur once, and the top ten carry roughly 13%. Material: PBMCs. These receptors came from a woman in her thirties or forties in good health. Some clones in this sample may be carry-over from other donors' samples. CDR3s include the opening cysteine and the closing phenylalanine or tryptophan. The order of the fields is clone size, D gene, J gene, V gene, CDR3 DNA, CDR3 protein. A D gene is named only where the DNA matches it firmly. Clone size is not always given. Where it is, it says once, few, many or a class for expanded clones.

>-|-|TRBJ1-5|TRBV6-5
TGTGCCAGCAGTTACGAGGCACAGATGAATCAGCCCCAGCATTTT
CASSYEAQMNQPQHF
>-|-|TRBJ1-3|TRBV18
TGTGCCAGCTCACCCCTTACAGGGACTGGAAACACCATATATTTT
CASSPLTGTGNTIYF
>-|TRBD1|TRBJ2-7|TRBV28
TGTGCCAGCAGCGGACAGGGGGCTTTTTACGAGCAGTACTTC
CASSGQGAFYEQYF
>-|TRBD2|TRBJ2-1|TRBV7-3
TGTGCCAGCAGTCCGAGGACTAGCGGGAGGGCCGGGACGAATGAGCAGTTCTTC
CASSPRTSGRAGTNEQFF
>-|TRBD2|TRBJ2-1|TRBV30
TGTGCCTGGAGCGTTAGCGGGATTGAGGTTGAGCAGTTCTTC
CAWSVSGIEVEQFF
>-|-|TRBJ2-5|TRBV30
TGTGCCTGGGGTAGGGAGACCCAGTACTTC
CAWGRETQYF
>-|TRBD2|TRBJ2-2|TRBV19
TGTGCCAGTAGTGACCTAGCGGGGACCGGGGAGCTGTTTTTT
CASSDLAGTGELFF
>once|TRBD1|TRBJ1-5|TRBV28
TGTGCCAGCAGTTTCCGCTCCAATCGTATTCAGGGGGCACGACAGCCCCAGCATTTT
CASSFRSNRIQGARQPQHF
>-|-|TRBJ2-2|TRBV7-2
TGTGCCAGCAGCTTAGCTGTCGGGGAGCTGTTTTTT
CASSLAVGELFF
>-|-|TRBJ2-5|TRBV12-1
TGTGCCAGCAGCCCGGGGACTTACGAGACCCAGTACTTC
CASSPGTYETQYF
>-|TRBD1|TRBJ1-2|TRBV19
TGTGCCAGTAGTCCCCACCGGGACAGGGGTGTTTATGGCTACACCTTC
CASSPHRDRGVYGYTF
>few|TRBD2|TRBJ2-3|TRBV4-1
TGCGCCAGCAGCTCTGGGACTAGCGGGAGTTGGGCAGATACGCAGTATTTT
CASSSGTSGSWADTQYF
>-|-|TRBJ2-7|TRBV7-9
TGTGCCAGCAGCCCCCGTAGTAGCGGAAGCTCCTACGAGCAGTACTTC
CASSPRSSGSSYEQYF
>-|-|TRBJ2-3|TRBV5-1
TGCGCCAGCACGGGGACTGCAACAGATACGCAGTATTTT
CASTGTATDTQYF
>-|-|TRBJ1-3|TRBV7-7
TGTGCCAGCAGCCCCTCCTTGTCCTCTGGAAACACCATATATTTT
CASSPSLSSGNTIYF
>-|-|TRBJ2-5|TRBV11-2
TGTGCCAGCAGCTTAGATCCGGGGTCCCGGGAGACCCAGTACTTC
CASSLDPGSRETQYF
>-|-|TRBJ2-7|TRBV11-3
TGTGCCAGCAGCTTAGGCCGGGACGAGCAGTACTTC
CASSLGRDEQYF
>-|-|TRBJ2-4|TRBV6-5
TGTGCCAGCAGTTACTCCCGGGGGGCGGGCAAAAACATTCAGTACTTC
CASSYSRGAGKNIQYF
>few|-|TRBJ2-3|TRBV5-1
TGCGCCAGCAGCCTCCAAGGATCAGATACGCAGTATTTT
CASSLQGSDTQYF
>-|-|TRBJ2-7|TRBV7-6
TGTGCCAGCAGCTCAGGCGGAGGCACCTACGAGCAGTACTTC
CASSSGGGTYEQYF
>-|TRBD1|TRBJ2-1|TRBV13
TGTGCCAGCAGCTTAGGCATCGACAGGGGGCACAATGAGCAGTTCTTC
CASSLGIDRGHNEQFF
>-|TRBD1|TRBJ1-4|TRBV4-1
TGCGCCAGCAGCCGGGGACAGGGAAATGAAAAACTGTTTTTT
CASSRGQGNEKLFF
>-|TRBD2|TRBJ2-1|TRBV9
TGTGCCAGCAGCGCAGAAGAAGTGTCCTGGGGACTAGCGGGAGTAAATGAGCAGTTCTTC
CASSAEEVSWGLAGVNEQFF
>few|-|TRBJ1-1|TRBV5-4
TGTGCCAGCAGGGACCGGGCCCAGGGCACTGAAGCTTTCTTT
CASRDRAQGTEAFF